This paragraph covers one TCR beta chain sequence. Antigen unknown. Using its own MiXCR run on the 5' RACE reads, TCRdb lists one record per CDR3 protein. Of fewer than 700,000 distinct CDR3 sequences listed, roughly 18% are singletons. This specimen belongs to a study of T-cell memory formation after mild COVID-19. General study results and limits: Researchers report contracting CD4+ clones mostly in CM and EM, with CD8+ clones in EMRA. Contracting clones from day 15 to 85 showed balanced CD4/CD8; later expanders favored CD4+. Within pre-infection memory, some responding clones were found, suggesting cross-reactive memory joined.

The ends were cut back, 5 bases at V and 3 bases at J, with 15 bases in the middle. The CDR3 runs 14 residues. Germline-derived CDR1 and CDR2 are SGHRS and YFSETQ. The source is an adult woman who had mild COVID-19 (a few samples of this study predate the infection). Cell type and time point are not known. The rearrangement uses TRBV5-1 and TRBJ2-7, with a possible D match to TRBD1 (6 bases). The sequencing input was PBMCs or a T cell subset sorted from them (not recorded which). CDR3 sequence (DNA): TGCGCCAGCAGGGCCGGGACACCCCGCTACGAGCAGTACTTC. It yields the protein CASRAGTPRYEQYF. Variable domain in full (rest from reference TRBV5-1 and TRBJ2-7): KAGVTQTPRYLIKTRGQQVTLSCSPISGHRSVSWYQQTPGQGLQFLFEYFSETQRNKGNFPGRFSGRQFSNSRSEMNVSTLELGDSALYLCASRAGTPRYEQYFGPGTRLTVT.